This T cell receptor (beta chain) was sequenced during a study of cytomegalovirus exposure and HLA in healthy donors. Study results and caveats: While the bulk of TCR sequences proved rare, some public TCRs turned up in many donors.

The CDR3 has 16 amino acids. The PCR had 60 Vbeta and 13 Jbeta primers. Sequencing was performed with immunoSEQ multiplex PCR; in TCRdb, only in-frame clones are kept and a portion is missing. This sample has 150,000 to 160,000 clones, with roughly 82% found just once. As regards this clone: Antigen unknown.

This sequence was found in a woman between 50 and 59 years old in good health and CMV-seropositive. The chain links TRBV21-1 to TRBJ1-6; the table's TRBD1 call for D was not verified on the DNA. TRBV21-1 is a pseudogene. The sequencing input was PBMCs. The CDR3 loop reads CASSALRQGLNSPLHF. CDR3 in DNA: TGTGCCAGCAGCGCGCTACGACAGGGGCTTAATTCACCCCTCCACTTT.